Shown below are 4 T cell receptor beta chains from a single sample sequenced in a study of shared clonotypes between healthy human individuals. The repertoire was sequenced with immunoSEQ multiplex PCR; TCRdb's copy has only in-frame clones and lacks some. The sample carries some 1,400,000 clones, roughly 96% recorded once. The sequencing sample was made of naive CD4+ T cells sorted from blood. Regarding subset: CD45RA+ positively selected. The receptors come from a man younger than 45 in good health.

The J gene is TRBJ1-5, the V gene TRBV28; no reliable D call. Germline V gives CDR1 MDHEN, CDR2 SYDVKM. V was clipped by 3 bases and J by 0 bases, with 12 bases between them. The length of the CDR3 is 16 residues. The CDR3 DNA follows: TGTGCCAGCAGTTTTTCCGGGAGGTTTAGCAATCAGCCCCAGCATTTT. Translation gives CASSFSGRFSNQPQHF.

The chain has TRBV28 and TRBJ2-7; the D is unclear. Trimming cost V 4 bases and J 7 bases, with 11 bases left between them. Germline CDR1 reads MDHEN; CDR2 reads SYDVKM. The CDR3 totals 12 residues. The CDR3 bases are TGTGCCAGCAGTTCAAGGGTAGGGGAGCAGTACTTC. Translation: CASSSRVGEQYF.

This chain links TRBV30 with TRBJ2-3, with D perhaps TRBD1 or TRBD2 (5 bases each). The CDR3 is made up of 15 amino acids. V gave up 3 bases and J gave up 8 bases, with 21 bases separating them. Germline V gene lookup returns CDR1 GTSNPN and CDR2 SVGIG (reference sequence). In DNA, the CDR3 is TGTGCCTGGAGAATTCGACAGACGTTAGGGAGTACGCAGTATTTT. Translation gives CAWRIRQTLGSTQYF.

This clone was detected once. The junction departs from the called germline gene at one end, perhaps through a read error. The chain recombines TRBV4-1 with TRBJ1-1; 9 nucleotides line up with TRBD1. Per the germline V gene, CDR1 is MGHRA and CDR2 is YSYEKL. The CDR3 has 13 residues. The CDR3 is CASSRIRDRDPNF. CDR3 bases: TGCGCCAGCAGCCGAATACGGGACAGGGACCCAAACTTT.